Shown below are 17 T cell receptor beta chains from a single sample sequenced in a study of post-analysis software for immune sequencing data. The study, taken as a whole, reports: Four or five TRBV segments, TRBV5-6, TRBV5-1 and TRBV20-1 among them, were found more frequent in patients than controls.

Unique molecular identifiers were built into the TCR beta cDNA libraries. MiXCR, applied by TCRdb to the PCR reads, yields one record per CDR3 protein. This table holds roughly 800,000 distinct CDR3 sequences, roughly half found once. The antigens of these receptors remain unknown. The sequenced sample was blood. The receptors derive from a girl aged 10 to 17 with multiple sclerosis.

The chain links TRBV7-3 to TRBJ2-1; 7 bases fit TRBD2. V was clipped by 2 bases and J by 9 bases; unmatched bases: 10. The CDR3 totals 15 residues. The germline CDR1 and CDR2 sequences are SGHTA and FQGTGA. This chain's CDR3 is CASSLGGRAVTEQFF. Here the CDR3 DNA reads TGTGCCAGCAGCTTAGGAGGGAGGGCCGTCACTGAGCAGTTCTTC.

CDR3 DNA sequence: TGTGCCAGCAGCTTAGAACTTAAAGCACCCCTCCACTTT. Protein product: CASSLELKAPLHF. V is TRBV7-9 and J is TRBJ1-6; D gene uncertain. V lost 1 base to trimming and J lost 11 bases, with 9 bases between them. The CDR3 spans 13 residues. The germline V gene encodes CDR1 SEHNR and CDR2 FQNEAQ (reference sequence).

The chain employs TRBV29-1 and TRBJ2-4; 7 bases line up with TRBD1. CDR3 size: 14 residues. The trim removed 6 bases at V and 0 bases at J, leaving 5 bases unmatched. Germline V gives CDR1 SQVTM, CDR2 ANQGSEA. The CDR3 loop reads CSVMGQLAKNIQYF. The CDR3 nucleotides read TGCAGCGTGATGGGACAGCTAGCCAAAAACATTCAGTACTTC. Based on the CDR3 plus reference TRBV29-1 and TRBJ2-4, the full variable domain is SAVISQKPSRDICQRGTSLTIQCQVDSQVTMMFWYRQQPGQSLTLIATANQGSEATYESGFVIDKFPISRPNLTFSTLTVSNMSPEDSSIYLCSVMGQLAKNIQYFGAGTRLSVL.

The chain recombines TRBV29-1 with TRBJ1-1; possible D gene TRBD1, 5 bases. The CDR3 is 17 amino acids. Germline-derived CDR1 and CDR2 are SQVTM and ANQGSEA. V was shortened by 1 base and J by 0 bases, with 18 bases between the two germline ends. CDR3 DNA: TGCAGCGTTGAAGGAATGGAGGGGATGGATATGAACACTGAAGCTTTCTTT. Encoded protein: CSVEGMEGMDMNTEAFF.

CDR3 protein: CSARGDRADQPQHF. The CDR3 bases are TGCAGTGCTAGAGGGGACAGGGCAGATCAGCCCCAGCATTTT. The V gene is TRBV20-1, the J gene TRBJ1-5; 9 positions agree with TRBD1. CDR1 is DFQATT, CDR2 SNEGSKA, per germline (reference sequence). The ends lost 1 base at V and 5 bases at J; junction bases unmatched: 3. The CDR3 extends over 14 amino acids.

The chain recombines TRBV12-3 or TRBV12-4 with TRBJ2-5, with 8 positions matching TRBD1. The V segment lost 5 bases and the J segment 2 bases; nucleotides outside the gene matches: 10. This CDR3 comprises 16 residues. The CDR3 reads CASSRRQGSAQETQYF. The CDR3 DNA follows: TGTGCCAGCAGTCGACGACAGGGGTCGGCACAAGAGACCCAGTACTTC.

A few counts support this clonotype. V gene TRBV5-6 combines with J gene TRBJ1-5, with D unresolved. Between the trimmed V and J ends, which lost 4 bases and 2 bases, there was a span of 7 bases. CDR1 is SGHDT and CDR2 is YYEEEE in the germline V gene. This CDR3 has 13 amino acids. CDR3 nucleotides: TGTGCCAGCAGCGGGCGACGCAATCAGCCCCAGCATTTT. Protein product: CASSGRRNQPQHF. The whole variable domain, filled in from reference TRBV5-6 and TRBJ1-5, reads DAGVTQSPTHLIKTRGQQVTLRCSPKSGHDTVSWYQQALGQGPQFIFQYYEEEERQRGNFPDRFSGHQFPNYSSELNVNALLLGDSALYLCASSGRRNQPQHFGDGTRLSIL.

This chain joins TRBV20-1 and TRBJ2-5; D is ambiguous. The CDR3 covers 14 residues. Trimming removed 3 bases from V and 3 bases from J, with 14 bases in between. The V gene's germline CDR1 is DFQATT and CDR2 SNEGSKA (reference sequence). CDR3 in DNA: TGCAGTGCTAGTCCCATCCTAGAGGAAGAGACCCAGTACTTC. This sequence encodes CSASPILEEETQYF.

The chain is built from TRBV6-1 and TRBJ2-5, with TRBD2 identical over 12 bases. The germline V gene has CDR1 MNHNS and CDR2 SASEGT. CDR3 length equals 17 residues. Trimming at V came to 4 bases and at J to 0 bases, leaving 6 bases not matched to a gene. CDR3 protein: CASSATSGGSYQETQYF. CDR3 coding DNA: TGTGCCAGCAGTGCTACTAGCGGGGGGTCATACCAAGAGACCCAGTACTTC.

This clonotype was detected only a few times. The CDR3 nucleotides are TGTGCCAGCAGCTTAGACAGGGAACACGAGCAGTACTTC. As protein: CASSLDREHEQYF. The chain recombines TRBV7-3 with TRBJ2-5; TRBD1 agrees at 7 bases. The end of the DNA fits TRBJ2-7 better, so the J call may be wrong. Germline CDR1 SGHTA, CDR2 FQGTGA. The CDR3 extends over 13 amino acids.

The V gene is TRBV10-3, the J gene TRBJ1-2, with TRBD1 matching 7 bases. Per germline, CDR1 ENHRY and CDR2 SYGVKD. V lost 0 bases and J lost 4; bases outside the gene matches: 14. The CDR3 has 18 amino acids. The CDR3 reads CAISESNRARGNPYGYTF. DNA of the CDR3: TGTGCCATCAGTGAGTCCAACAGGGCCAGGGGGAATCCCTATGGCTACACCTTC.

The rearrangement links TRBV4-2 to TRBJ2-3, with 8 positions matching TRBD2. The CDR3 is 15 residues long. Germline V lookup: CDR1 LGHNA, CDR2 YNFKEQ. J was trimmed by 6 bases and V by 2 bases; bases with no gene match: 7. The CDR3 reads CASSQQTGGLDTQYF. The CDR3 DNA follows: TGTGCCAGCAGCCAACAAACGGGGGGGCTGGATACGCAGTATTTT.

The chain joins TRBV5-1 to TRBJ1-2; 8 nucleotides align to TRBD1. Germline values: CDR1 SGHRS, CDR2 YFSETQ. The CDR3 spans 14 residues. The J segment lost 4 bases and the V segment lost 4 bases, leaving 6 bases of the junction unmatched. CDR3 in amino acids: CASSPPGQVYGYTF. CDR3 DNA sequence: TGCGCCAGCAGCCCACCGGGACAGGTCTATGGCTACACCTTC.

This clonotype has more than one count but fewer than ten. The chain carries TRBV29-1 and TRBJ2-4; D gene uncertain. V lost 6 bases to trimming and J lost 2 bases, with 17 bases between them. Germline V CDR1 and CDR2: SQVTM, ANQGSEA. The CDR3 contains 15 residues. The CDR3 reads CSVAYEGKTKNIQYF. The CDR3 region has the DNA TGCAGCGTGGCCTATGAAGGGAAGACCAAAAACATTCAGTACTTC.

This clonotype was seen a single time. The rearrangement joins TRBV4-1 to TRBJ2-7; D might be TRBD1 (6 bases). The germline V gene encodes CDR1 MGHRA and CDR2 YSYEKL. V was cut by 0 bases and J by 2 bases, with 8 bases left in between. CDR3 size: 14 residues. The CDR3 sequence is CASSQDTGPYEQYF. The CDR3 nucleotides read TGCGCCAGCAGCCAAGATACAGGGCCCTACGAGCAGTACTTC.

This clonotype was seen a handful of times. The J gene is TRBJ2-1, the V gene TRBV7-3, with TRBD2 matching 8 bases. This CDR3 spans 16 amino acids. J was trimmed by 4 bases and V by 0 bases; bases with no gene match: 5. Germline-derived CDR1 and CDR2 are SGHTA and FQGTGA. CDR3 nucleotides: TGTGCCAGCAGCTTAACGATCGGCGGGGGGTACAATGAGCAGTTCTTC. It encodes CASSLTIGGGYNEQFF.

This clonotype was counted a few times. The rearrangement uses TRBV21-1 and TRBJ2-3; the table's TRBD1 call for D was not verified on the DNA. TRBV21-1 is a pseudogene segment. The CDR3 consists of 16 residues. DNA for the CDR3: TGTGCCAGCAGCAAAATTCCCCGGAGAGGGGCAGATACGCAGTATTTT. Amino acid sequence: CASSKIPRRGADTQYF.